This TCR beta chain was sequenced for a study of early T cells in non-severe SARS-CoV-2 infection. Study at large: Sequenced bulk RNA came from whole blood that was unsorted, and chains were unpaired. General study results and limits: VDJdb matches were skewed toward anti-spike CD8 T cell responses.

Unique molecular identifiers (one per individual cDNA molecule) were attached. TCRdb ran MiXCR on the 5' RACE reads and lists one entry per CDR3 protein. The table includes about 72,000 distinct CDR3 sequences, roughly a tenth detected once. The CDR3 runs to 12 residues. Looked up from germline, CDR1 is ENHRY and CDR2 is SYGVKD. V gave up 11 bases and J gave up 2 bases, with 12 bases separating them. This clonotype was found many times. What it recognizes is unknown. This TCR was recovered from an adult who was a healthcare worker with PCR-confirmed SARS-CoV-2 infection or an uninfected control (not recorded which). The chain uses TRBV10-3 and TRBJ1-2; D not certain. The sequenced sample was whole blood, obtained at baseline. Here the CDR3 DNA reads TGTGCCCTAAAGACCGAAAACTATGGCTACACCTTC. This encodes CALKTENYGYTF.